The following is a TCR beta chain sequence with its context. The antigen remains undetermined. The sample belongs to a study of lymphopenia after photon versus proton radiotherapy. General study results and limits: Photon-treated patients lost naive T cells and TCR diversity; proton-treated stayed stable. After lymphocyte nadir, photon-treated repertoires showed oligoclonal expansion, especially CD8+ Temra. A bigger post-nadir fall in TCR diversity correlated inversely with survival time in deceased patients.

The assay was immunoSEQ multiplex PCR, and TCRdb's table has in-frame clones only and misses some. The repertoire holds about 45,000 clones, with 85% to 90% as singletons. This CDR3 is 11 amino acids long. Germline V gives CDR1 GTSNPN, CDR2 SVGIG (reference sequence). The germline V and J ends were trimmed by 3 bases and 9 bases, with 9 bases remaining between them. The source material was peripheral blood, sampled from a patient treated with photon-based radiotherapy. V and J are TRBV30 and TRBJ1-5; D is uncertain. The sequence was obtained from a man aged 40-55 years with gastric cancer. The CDR3 nucleotides read TGTGCCTGGAGCACCGGTGGGCCCCAGCATTTT. It translates to CAWSTGGPQHF.